The 24 T cell receptor beta chains in this list originate from one sample, sequenced in a study of CD8+ T cells in alopecia areata. Sequencing used cDNA as its template, made by extracting RNA and reverse transcribing it. Produced via immunoSEQ multiplex PCR; TCRdb's table is partial and in-frame only. The sample was found to contain around 100,000 clones, and every one recurs. The sequenced sample consisted of lesional skin. The receptor source for this set is a C3H/HeJ mouse with alopecia areata. MHC haplotype of the mouse line: H2-k.

This clone was picked up a small number of times. Genes here carry mouse names. Coverage ceases 4 residues before the CDR3 finishes, and the germline J gene fills in the end. The chain is built from TRBV19 and TRBJ2-3, with D unclear. The V and J ends lost 1 base and 2 bases respectively, with 11 bases between them. Germline V lookup: CDR1 FNHDT, CDR2 SITEND (reference sequence). The CDR3 runs to 15 residues. The chain's CDR3 is CASSILGSDAETLYF. Incomplete CDR3 DNA: TGTGCCAGCAGTATATTAGGGTCTGATGCAGAA.

The table lists this clone with many counts. The protein recorded in TCRdb does not match the translated DNA at residue 13; the protein presented here comes from translating the DNA. Any gene name here is a mouse gene name. The sequence runs out 3 residues before the end of the CDR3; the remainder is reconstructed from the germline J gene. This chain links TRBV13-3 with TRBJ1-3; the match to TRBD1 covers 10 bases. V was pared by 5 bases and J by 1 base, with 6 bases of the junction left unmatched. This CDR3 region has 16 residues. Germline CDR1 and CDR2: NNHDY and SYVADS. The DNA read from the CDR3 is TGTGCCAGCAGCCTCCGGGACAGGGGATCTGGAAATACG. This encodes CASSLRDRGSGNT. The full CDR3 is CASSLRDRGSGNTLYF.

Regarding this clone: Genes here carry mouse names. The read ends 4 residues early relative to the CDR3; the germline J gene fills the gap. The J gene is TRBJ1-2, the V gene TRBV1; TRBD1 is a possible D gene (5 bases). The CDR3 sequence is 16 residues long. The germline V gene encodes CDR1 NSQYPW and CDR2 LRSPGD (reference sequence). Partial CDR3 DNA: TGCACCTGCAGTGCAGATCTCGGGACTGGGAGAGGC. Its translation is CTCSADLGTGRG. The entire CDR3 protein is CTCSADLGTGRGDYTF. The variable domain in full, with the rest retrieved from reference TRBV1 and TRBJ1-2, is VTLLEQNPRWRLVPRGQAVNLRCILKNSQYPWMSWYQQDLQKQLQWLFTLRSPGDKEVKSLPGADYLATRVTDTELRLQVANMSQGRTLYCTCSADLGTGRGDYTFGSGTRLLVI.

This clone was detected a few times. Genes and germline are mouse. The CDR3 end is not reached by the read, which stops 4 residues before it; the germline J gene fills it in. The chain uses TRBV1 and TRBJ2-2, with TRBD1 matching over 7 bases. CDR3 length equals 15 residues. Germline V gene sequence: CDR1 NSQYPW, CDR2 LRSPGD (reference sequence). The J segment lost 2 bases and the V segment lost 5 bases, leaving 5 bases of the junction unmatched. The CDR3 loop reads CTCSRQGRNTGQLYF. The sequenced CDR3 bases are TGCACCTGCAGTCGACAGGGAAGGAACACCGGG.

This clone was recorded at least ten times. Genes here carry mouse names. The CDR3 loop is CTCSARDRVNQDTQYF. The sequenced part of the CDR3 DNA is TGCACCTGCAGTGCCCGGGACAGGGTTAACCAAGAC. The chain couples TRBV1 to TRBJ2-5; 9 bases map to TRBD1. The CDR3 end falls 4 residues outside the read, so it is completed with the germline J gene. The length of the CDR3 is 16 residues. With V trimmed by 3 bases and J by 0 bases, 4 bases remained unmatched. Germline-derived CDR1 and CDR2 are NSQYPW and LRSPGD (reference sequence).

This clone was counted between two and nine times. All gene names here are mouse names. The CDR3 extends 4 residues past the end of the read, so its final part is completed from the germline J gene. This chain uses TRBV19 with TRBJ1-2; D remains unclear. This CDR3 has 13 residues. The V and J ends lost 2 bases and 3 bases respectively, with 8 bases between them. Germline values: CDR1 FNHDT, CDR2 SITEND (reference sequence). The CDR3 protein is CASSIQKDSDYTF. The CDR3 bases that were read are TGTGCCAGCAGTATCCAGAAGGACTCC.

This clone was seen a few times. The germline and genes are mouse ones. The CDR3 loop reads CASSEQNLNYAEQFF. The sequenced part of the CDR3 DNA is TGTGCCAGCAGTGAACAGAACCTCAACTATGCT. This chain links TRBV13-1 with TRBJ2-1; no clear D gene. The sequence runs out 4 residues before the end of the CDR3; the remainder is reconstructed from the germline J gene. This CDR3 spans 15 amino acids. Germline loops: CDR1 NSHNY, CDR2 SYGAGN. The V end lost 2 bases, the J end lost 1 base, and 10 bases lay between the germline ends.

As regards this clone: Mouse gene names apply. Coverage ceases 4 residues before the CDR3 finishes, and the germline J gene fills in the end. The chain carries TRBV16 and TRBJ2-1; 11 bases line up with TRBD1. Germline V gene sequence: CDR1 SGHSA, CDR2 FRNQAP. There are 14 residues in the CDR3. The sequenced part of the CDR3 DNA is TGTGCAAGCAGCTTTGGACAGGGGGCGGCT. This translates into CASSFGQGAA. The entire CDR3 reads CASSFGQGAAEQFF. Variable domain in full (rest from reference TRBV16 and TRBJ2-1): NAGVIQTPRHKVTGKGQEATLWCEPISGHSAVFWYRQTIVQGLEFLTYFRNQAPIDDSGMPKERFSAQMPNQSHSTLKIQSTQPQDSAVYLCASSFGQGAAEQFFGPGTRLTVL.

This clone was counted a few times. The listed genes are named as in mouse. From the germline J gene comes the end of the CDR3, since the read stops 4 residues before it. The rearrangement uses TRBV13-3 and TRBJ2-1; 10 bases are a match to TRBD1. CDR3 size: 15 residues. CDR1 is NNHDY, CDR2 SYVADS, per germline. CDR3 loop: CASSDGTGDWAEQFF. The CDR3 DNA, read in part, is TGTGCCAGCAGTGACGGGACAGGGGATTGGGCT.

In the case of this clone: Mouse gene names and germline throughout. The sequenced fragment ends 4 residues before the CDR3 boundary, so the rest is inferred from the germline J gene. The V and J genes are TRBV13-3 and TRBJ2-1; perhaps TRBD1 as D (6 bases). Germline CDR1 and CDR2: NNHDY and SYVADS. The V and J ends lost 5 bases and 4 bases respectively, with 10 bases between them. The CDR3 spans 13 residues. The CDR3 loop reads CASSQGLYAEQFF. Incomplete CDR3 DNA: TGTGCCAGCAGCCAGGGGTTGTATGCT.

Turning to this clone: Germline and genes: mouse. The sequenced CDR3 bases are TGTGCCAGCAAAAGGGACTGGGGTCTTGCT. This gives the protein CASKRDWGLA. Given in full, the CDR3 is CASKRDWGLAEQFF. The chain couples TRBV13-1 to TRBJ2-1; 10 bases line up with TRBD2. The sequence runs out 4 residues before the end of the CDR3; the remainder is reconstructed from the germline J gene. Germline V gene lookup returns CDR1 NSHNY and CDR2 SYGAGN. CDR3 size: 14 residues. The junction had 6 bases not matched to a gene; V was cut back by 6 bases and J by 6 bases.

In its sample, this clone was seen many times. The protein recorded in TCRdb does not match the translated DNA at residue 10; the protein presented here comes from translating the DNA. Here the gene names and germline are mouse. This CDR3 reads CTCSETGENTLYF. The covered CDR3 bases are TGCACCTGCAGTGAGACAGGGGAGAATACG. The chain uses TRBV1 and TRBJ1-3; 8 bases fit TRBD1. From the germline J gene comes the end of the CDR3, since the read stops 3 residues before it. The CDR3 consists of 13 residues. After removal of 4 bases from V and 7 bases from J, the junction contained 3 bases not matched to a gene. Looked up from germline, CDR1 is NSQYPW and CDR2 is LRSPGD (reference sequence).

This clone was seen ten or more times. Gene names are mouse gene names. The read terminates 4 residues before the CDR3 end, so the remaining end is supplied by the germline J gene. The V gene is TRBV13-3, the J gene TRBJ2-7; D remains unclear. The germline V gene encodes CDR1 NNHDY and CDR2 SYVADS. The CDR3 extends over 14 amino acids. V lost 1 base to trimming and J lost 0 bases, with 8 bases between them. CDR3 residues: CASSDPVSSYEQYF. CDR3 DNA (partial): TGTGCCAGCAGTGATCCGGTCAGCTCCTAT.

There are many counts of this clone. The listed genes are named as in mouse. The CDR3 end falls 4 residues outside the read, so it is completed with the germline J gene. The chain couples TRBV5 to TRBJ1-4; 11 nucleotides match TRBD1. The germline gives CDR1 LGHNA, CDR2 YNLKQL (reference sequence). The CDR3 spans 15 residues. This chain's CDR3 is CASSQDGTGGERLFF. The part of the CDR3 DNA that was read is TGTGCCAGCAGCCAAGATGGGACAGGGGGCGAA.

In regard to this clone: The genes and germline here are from mouse. CDR3 DNA (partial): TGCACCTGCAGTGCAGAACTTTTAAAC. Protein sequence: CTCSAELLN. The CDR3, in full, reads CTCSAELLNTLYF. This chain connects TRBV1 to TRBJ2-4; D gene unclear. The CDR3 is cut off 4 residues early in the read; its end comes from the germline J gene. The germline CDR1 and CDR2 sequences are NSQYPW and LRSPGD (reference sequence). The CDR3 covers 13 residues.

This clone has at least ten counts. Gene names are mouse gene names. The read terminates 4 residues ahead of where the CDR3 ends, so the germline J gene completes it. This chain uses TRBV1 with TRBJ2-3; 7 bases agree with TRBD2. Unmatched junction bases numbered 9, after V lost 3 bases and J lost 3 bases. CDR1 is NSQYPW and CDR2 is LRSPGD in the germline V gene (reference sequence). The CDR3 is 16 amino acids. The CDR3 region is CTCSAFWGKGAETLYF. The covered CDR3 bases are TGCACCTGCAGTGCCTTCTGGGGGAAGGGAGCAGAA. Drawing the rest from reference TRBV1 and TRBJ2-3, the complete variable domain is VTLLEQNPRWRLVPRGQAVNLRCILKNSQYPWMSWYQQDLQKQLQWLFTLRSPGDKEVKSLPGADYLATRVTDTELRLQVANMSQGRTLYCTCSAFWGKGAETLYFGSGTRLTVL.

This clone was observed a handful of times. Here the gene names and germline are mouse. The read comes to an end 4 residues before the CDR3 does, leaving the germline J gene to fill in the end. This chain joins TRBV1 and TRBJ2-1; 8 bases match TRBD2. The germline gives CDR1 NSQYPW, CDR2 LRSPGD (reference sequence). This CDR3 spans 16 amino acids. The sequenced CDR3 bases are TGCACCTGCAGTGCAGATCGGGGGGGGGCGCGAGCT. It is translated as CTCSADRGGARA. The complete CDR3 protein is CTCSADRGGARAEQFF. The full variable domain, completed using reference TRBV1 and TRBJ2-1, is VTLLEQNPRWRLVPRGQAVNLRCILKNSQYPWMSWYQQDLQKQLQWLFTLRSPGDKEVKSLPGADYLATRVTDTELRLQVANMSQGRTLYCTCSADRGGARAEQFFGPGTRLTVL.

In its sample, this clone was seen a few times. The genes and germline here are from mouse. Coverage ceases 4 residues before the CDR3 finishes, and the germline J gene fills in the end. V and J are TRBV1 and TRBJ1-2; 9 bases map to TRBD1. This CDR3 spans 15 amino acids. V dropped 4 bases and J dropped 2; count of bases not matched to a gene: 5. CDR1 and CDR2 from the germline V gene are NSQYPW and LRSPGD (reference sequence). The covered CDR3 bases are TGCACCTGCAGTGGTAACAGGGGGCCGAACTCC. It yields the protein CTCSGNRGPNS. From start to end, the CDR3 is CTCSGNRGPNSDYTF.

This clone has just a few counts. The genes are named according to mouse. The missing CDR3 end, 4 residues past where the read stops, is filled in from the germline J gene. The sample carries other DNA sequences with the same CDR3. This chain uses TRBV13-3 with TRBJ2-3; tentative D call: TRBD1 (6 bases). Germline V gene lookup returns CDR1 NNHDY and CDR2 SYVADS. Trimming removed 7 bases from V and 4 bases from J, with 10 bases in between. CDR3 length: 12 residues. CDR3 bases read: TGTGCCAGCGCCGGGACATCAGAA. Translated, it gives CASAGTSE. The whole CDR3 protein reads CASAGTSETLYF.

This clone appeared a few times. Gene names are the mouse ones. The CDR3 end falls 4 residues outside the read, so it is completed with the germline J gene. V is TRBV19 and J is TRBJ1-4; 8 bases agree with TRBD1. This CDR3 spans 16 amino acids. Germline lookup yields CDR1 FNHDT and CDR2 SITEND (reference sequence). V gave up 4 bases and J gave up 0 bases; unmatched junction bases: 5. CDR3 bases read: TGTGCCAGCAGTCCGGACAGGGCCTTTTCCAACGAA. Encoded protein: CASSPDRAFSNE. The full CDR3 protein reads CASSPDRAFSNERLFF. Combining the CDR3 with reference TRBV19 and TRBJ1-4 gives the whole variable domain GGIITQTPKFLIGQEGQKLTLKCQQNFNHDTMYWYRQDSGKGLRLIYYSITENDLQKGDLSEGYDASREKKSSFSLTVTSAQKNEMAVFLCASSPDRAFSNERLFFGHGTKLSVL.

Points on this clone: Gene names follow the mouse nomenclature. The sequenced part of the CDR3 DNA is TGTGCCAGCACCCGACAGGGGGACTATGCT. Amino acids: CASTRQGDYA. The complete CDR3 sequence is CASTRQGDYAEQFF. The genes are TRBV19 and TRBJ2-1; 9 nucleotides line up with TRBD1. Read data end 4 residues before the CDR3 end; the end is taken from the germline J gene. CDR3 length: 14 residues. Germline CDR1 reads FNHDT; CDR2 reads SITEND (reference sequence). Trimming cost V 6 bases and J 2 bases; bases outside gene matches: 3.

This clone was detected a few times. The gene names here belong to mouse. The CDR3 end is not reached by the read, which stops 4 residues before it; the germline J gene fills it in. The V gene is TRBV13-3, the J gene TRBJ2-1, with 10 bases matching TRBD2. The CDR3 contains 17 residues. Trimming cost V 0 bases and J 5 bases; bases outside gene matches: 8. Germline CDR1 and CDR2: NNHDY and SYVADS. The part of the CDR3 DNA that was read is TGTGCCAGCAGTGATGCATCCCCTGGGGGGGCACATGCT. It is translated as CASSDASPGGAHA. The whole CDR3 is CASSDASPGGAHAEQFF.

About this clone itself: Gene names follow the mouse nomenclature. Coverage ceases 4 residues before the CDR3 finishes, and the germline J gene fills in the end. The chain employs TRBV31 and TRBJ2-1; TRBD2 aligns across 8 bases. The V gene end was trimmed by 4 bases and the J gene end by 3 bases; junction bases not matched to a gene: 2. Germline values: CDR1 GKSSPN, CDR2 SITVG. CDR3 length: 13 residues. CDR3 bases read: TGTGCCTGGACTGGGGGGTTCTATGCT. Its translation: CAWTGGFYA. The full CDR3 is CAWTGGFYAEQFF.

This clone was detected a few times. The germline and genes are mouse ones. The read ends 4 residues before the CDR3 terminus; that terminus is restored from the germline J gene. Additional DNA sequences in this sample encode the identical CDR3. The chain links TRBV13-2 to TRBJ2-7; possible D gene TRBD1, 5 bases. The CDR3 is made up of 12 amino acids. Trimming cost V 2 bases and J 3 bases, with 6 bases left between them. CDR1 and CDR2 from the germline V gene are NNHNN and SYGAGS (reference sequence). The CDR3 here is CASGETGYEQYF. CDR3 bases read: TGTGCCAGCGGTGAAACAGGCTAT.